Below are 27 T cell receptor beta chains sequenced from a single sample in a study of shared clonotypes between healthy human individuals. Repertoires were generated with immunoSEQ multiplex PCR, while TCRdb's copy carries only in-frame clones and drops some. The sample holds 950,000 to 1,200,000 clones, around three quarters seen once. The sequenced sample was memory CD4+ T cells from PBMCs. The subset is: CD45RA-negative fraction. The receptors come from a man aged 18 to 30 in good health. Some clones in this sample may be carry-over from other donors' samples.

The chain combines TRBV2 with TRBJ1-2, with TRBD1 as a possible D gene (5 bases). Germline CDR1 and CDR2: SNHLY and FYNNEI. V lost 3 bases to trimming and J lost 5 bases, with 7 bases between them. This CDR3 comprises 12 residues. CDR3 nucleotides: TGTGCCAGCAGTGAGGCAGGGTATGGCTACACCTTC. This sequence encodes CASSEAGYGYTF.

The chain joins TRBV18 to TRBJ2-7, with D maybe TRBD1 (5 bases). The CDR3 extends over 14 amino acids. CDR1 is KGHSH and CDR2 is LQKENI in the germline V gene. Trimming took 4 bases from V and 5 from J, leaving 15 bases between them. The CDR3 sequence is CASSQGSGSNEQYF. CDR3 bases: TGTGCCAGCTCACAGGGTTCAGGGTCGAACGAGCAGTACTTC.

This sequence joins TRBV9 and TRBJ2-4, with 7 bases fitting TRBD2. This CDR3 contains 13 residues. V shed 2 bases and J 7 bases; nucleotides not matched to a gene: 3. Germline CDR1 reads SGDLS; CDR2 reads YYNGEE. CDR3 DNA: TGTGCCAGCAGCGTGACTAGCCGTAACATTCAGTACTTC. The encoded protein is CASSVTSRNIQYF.

This clone was seen a few times. The chain couples TRBV2 to TRBJ1-5; no reliable D call. Trimming pared 5 bases from V and 6 bases from J, leaving 11 bases between. CDR3 length: 13 residues. The V gene's germline CDR1 is SNHLY and CDR2 FYNNEI. The CDR3 DNA follows: TGTGCCAGCAGTAGTAGACCCCTTCAGCCCCAGCATTTT. This codes for CASSSRPLQPQHF.

With respect to this clone: An end of the junction does not agree with germline; a read error may underlie this. Other DNA sequences within the sample encode an identical CDR3. The chain joins TRBV27 to TRBJ2-7; the D gene could be TRBD1 or TRBD2 (6 bases each). CDR3 length: 14 amino acids. Germline V gene sequence: CDR1 MNHEY, CDR2 SMNVEV (reference sequence). CDR3 in amino acids: CATIALGGAYEQYF. CDR3 sequence (DNA): TGTGCCACAATCGCCCTCGGGGGCGCCTATGAGCAGTACTTC.

This clone was picked up one time. The V call is TRBV5-4, the J call TRBJ2-3; no firm D call. V lost 0 bases and J 4 bases, leaving 6 bases between the germline ends. The CDR3 is 13 residues long. Looked up from germline, CDR1 is SGHNT and CDR2 is YYREEE (reference sequence). The CDR3 DNA reads as TGTGCCAGCAGCTTGGAGGTCGCAGATACGCAGTATTTT. This sequence encodes CASSLEVADTQYF. The variable domain in full, completed from reference TRBV5-4 and TRBJ2-3, reads ETGVTQSPTHLIKTRGQQVTLRCSSQSGHNTVSWYQQALGQGPQFIFQYYREEENGRGNFPPRFSGLQFPNYSSELNVNALELDDSALYLCASSLEVADTQYFGPGTRLTVL.

The gene calls are TRBV5-4 and TRBJ2-1; unclear D gene. V was clipped by 5 bases and J by 4 bases, with 16 bases between them. The length of the CDR3 is 15 residues. Germline CDR1 is SGHNT and CDR2 is YYREEE (reference sequence). This CDR3 is CASSPEGSVYNEQFF. DNA of the CDR3: TGTGCCAGCAGTCCAGAAGGATCAGTATACAATGAGCAGTTCTTC.

This rearrangement joins TRBV6-6 to TRBJ2-1, with 12 nucleotides matching TRBD1. Trimming cost V 6 bases and J 6 bases; bases outside gene matches: 6. Looked up from germline, CDR1 is MNHNY and CDR2 is SVGAGI (reference sequence). CDR3 length: 15 residues. The CDR3 DNA is TGTGCCAGCAGCCGGGACAGGGGGCTTTTCAATGAGCAGTTCTTC. This gives the protein CASSRDRGLFNEQFF.

This chain connects TRBV6-6 to TRBJ1-3; D gene ambiguous. Germline loops: CDR1 MNHNY, CDR2 SVGAGI (reference sequence). This CDR3 comprises 15 residues. Deletions cut 0 bases from V and 0 bases from J, with 6 bases between. The CDR3 spells CASSYSEASGNTIYF. CDR3 DNA sequence: TGTGCCAGCAGTTACTCAGAAGCCTCTGGAAACACCATATATTTT.

In the case of this clone: A junction end diverges from the germline sequence, so it may reflect a read error. V is TRBV28 and J is TRBJ2-5; TRBD1 agrees at 7 bases. Germline assignment: CDR1 MDHEN and CDR2 SYDVKM. The CDR3 totals 14 residues. The CDR3 nucleotides are TGTGCCAGCAGTCAAAGCGGACAGGCAGAGATCCAGTACTTC. Translation gives CASSQSGQAEIQYF. Complete variable domain (other parts from reference TRBV28 and TRBJ2-5): DVKVTQSSRYLVKRTGEKVFLECVQDMDHENMFWYRQDPGLGLRLIYFSYDVKMKEKGDIPEGYSVSREKKERFSLILESASTNQTSMYLCASSQSGQAEIQYFGPGTRLLVL.

This chain links TRBV7-3 with TRBJ2-7, with 10 positions matching TRBD2. The CDR3 is 15 amino acids. Germline assignment: CDR1 SGHTA and CDR2 FQGTGA. Germline trimming cut 5 bases from V and 5 bases from J; bases unmatched to any gene: 9. The CDR3 DNA reads as TGTGCCAGCAGCCCAGAGCGGGAGGGCCGAAACGAGCAGTACTTC. Translated: CASSPEREGRNEQYF.

The rearrangement joins TRBV19 to TRBJ1-5, with a tentative D call TRBD1 (5 bases). Trimming removed 7 bases at V and 2 bases at J, with 27 bases between. CDR1 is LNHDA, CDR2 SQIVND, per germline (reference sequence). CDR3 length equals 19 residues. The CDR3 spells CASTPPTAFASRGNQPQHF. DNA for the CDR3: TGTGCCAGTACTCCTCCGACAGCCTTCGCCTCGCGGGGCAATCAGCCCCAGCATTTT.

The chain employs TRBV7-9 and TRBJ2-7; 7 nucleotides agree with TRBD2. From germline, CDR1 is SEHNR and CDR2 FQNEAQ (reference sequence). V shed 5 bases and J 2 bases; nucleotides not matched to a gene: 9. The CDR3 runs to 15 residues. For the CDR3, the DNA is TGTGCCAGCAGCCCCCCCGGGACTAATACCTACGAGCAGTACTTC. Amino acids: CASSPPGTNTYEQYF.

In its sample, this clone was seen many times. The rearrangement uses TRBV5-1 and TRBJ1-4, with 7 nucleotides matching TRBD1. CDR1 SGHRS and CDR2 YFSETQ come from the germline V gene. The CDR3 consists of 16 residues. Trimming removed 2 bases from V and 6 bases from J; junction bases left unmatched: 10. The CDR3 region is CASSFTTGMGDEKLFF. The CDR3 DNA follows: TGCGCCAGCAGCTTCACGACAGGGATGGGTGATGAAAAACTGTTTTTT.

V gene TRBV15 combines with J gene TRBJ2-1; D call uncertain. This CDR3 has 14 residues. The ends were cut back, 5 bases at V and 8 bases at J, with 16 bases in the middle. Germline CDR1 and CDR2: LNHNV and YYDKDF (reference sequence). The CDR3 sequence: CATSSGPWSDEQFF. The CDR3, as DNA: TGTGCCACCAGCTCGGGCCCCTGGAGCGATGAGCAGTTCTTC. The full variable domain, with the rest looked up from reference TRBV15 and TRBJ2-1, is DAMVIQNPRYQVTQFGKPVTLSCSQTLNHNVMYWYQQKSSQAPKLLFHYYDKDFNNEADTPDNFQSRRPNTSFCFLDIRSPGLGDTAMYLCATSSGPWSDEQFFGPGTRLTVL.

On this clone: A much larger clone sits a single nucleotide away, making a read error possible. This sequence joins TRBV5-4 and TRBJ2-7; perhaps TRBD2 as D (6 bases). The germline gives CDR1 SGHNT, CDR2 YYREEE (reference sequence). The CDR3 contains 14 residues. The chain's CDR3 is CASSLAGDGYEPYF. The CDR3 nucleotides read TGTGCCAGCAGCTTGGCGGGAGACGGTTACGAGCCGTACTTC.

The chain employs TRBV2 and TRBJ1-3; D gene ambiguous. Germline-derived CDR1 and CDR2 are SNHLY and FYNNEI. CDR3 size: 15 residues. Trimming cost V 3 bases and J 1 base, with 10 bases left between them. CDR3 in DNA: TGTGCCAGCAGTGAGTTCTCCCAATCTGGAAACACCATATATTTT. It translates to CASSEFSQSGNTIYF. The full variable domain, in which reference TRBV2 and TRBJ1-3 provide the parts outside the CDR3, is EPEVTQTPSHQVTQMGQEVILRCVPISNHLYFYWYRQILGQKVEFLVSFYNNEISEKSEIFDDQFSVERPDGSNFTLKIRSTKLEDSAMYFCASSEFSQSGNTIYFGEGSWLTVV.

This rearrangement joins TRBV6-5 to TRBJ1-1; perhaps TRBD1 as D (6 bases). The V end lost 0 bases, the J end lost 8 bases, and 13 bases lay between the germline ends. Per germline, CDR1 MNHEY and CDR2 SVGAGI. The CDR3 is made up of 14 amino acids. The CDR3 reads CASSYSIPGAEAFF. In DNA, the CDR3 is TGTGCCAGCAGTTACTCGATACCGGGGGCGGAAGCTTTCTTT.

The chain recombines TRBV29-1 with TRBJ2-5; perhaps D is TRBD1 or TRBD2 (5 bases each). The CDR3 consists of 12 residues. Germline CDR1 SQVTM, CDR2 ANQGSEA. V lost 4 bases to trimming and J lost 3 bases, with 9 bases between them. This CDR3 is CSVVGVEETQYF. The CDR3 DNA sequence: TGCAGCGTTGTGGGGGTAGAAGAGACCCAGTACTTC.

Only one count was recorded for this clone. The chain couples TRBV4-3 to TRBJ2-1; D is ambiguous. The length of the CDR3 is 14 residues. Between the trimmed V and J ends, which lost 1 base and 10 bases, there was a span of 14 bases. Germline CDR1 and CDR2: LGHNA and YSLEER. The DNA for the CDR3 is TGCGCCAGCAGCCAAGTGAGTGAGTCGGAGGAGCAGTTCTTC. It codes for CASSQVSESEEQFF.

The chain recombines TRBV5-1 with TRBJ2-7; D is ambiguous. V shed 0 bases and J shed 0 bases, with 13 bases lying between them. Germline CDR1 reads SGHRS; CDR2 reads YFSETQ. CDR3 length equals 16 residues. The CDR3 DNA is TGCGCCAGCAGCTTGGAACCTAGGCCCATCTCCTACGAGCAGTACTTC. Translation: CASSLEPRPISYEQYF.

The rearrangement links TRBV27 to TRBJ2-7; 7 positions match TRBD1. The germline gives CDR1 MNHEY, CDR2 SMNVEV (reference sequence). The CDR3 sequence is 14 residues long. The V and J ends lost 8 bases and 2 bases, in that order; junction bases with no gene match: 9. This CDR3 is CASSIGTDPYEQYF. CDR3 in DNA: TGTGCCAGCTCCATAGGGACAGACCCCTACGAGCAGTACTTC.

This chain links TRBV28 with TRBJ1-5; no clear D. The germline V and J ends were trimmed by 2 bases and 2 bases, with 7 bases remaining between them. This CDR3 contains 14 residues. Germline CDR1 MDHEN, CDR2 SYDVKM. The DNA for the CDR3 is TGTGCCAGCAGTTTACGGTTTGGCAATCAGCCCCAGCATTTT. Protein: CASSLRFGNQPQHF.

The chain uses TRBV5-8 and TRBJ2-5; D is unresolved. Between the trimmed V and J ends, which lost 6 bases and 3 bases, there was a span of 15 bases. CDR3 length equals 14 residues. CDR1 and CDR2 (germline): SGHTS, YDEGEE. Written as DNA, the CDR3 is TGTGCCAGCAACTATGGGGATGCAAAAGAGACCCAGTACTTC. Its protein is CASNYGDAKETQYF.

J is TRBJ2-6 and V is TRBV10-3; 7 nucleotides line up with TRBD1. Germline CDR1 reads ENHRY; CDR2 reads SYGVKD. V lost 5 bases and J lost 3; bases outside the gene matches: 4. The CDR3 runs 15 residues. The CDR3 DNA reads as TGTGCCATCAGTAACAGGGGTGGTGGGGCCAACGTCCTGACTTTC. Its translation: CAISNRGGGANVLTF.

V and J are TRBV6-4 and TRBJ2-1, with D perhaps TRBD1 (5 bases). V lost 2 bases to trimming and J lost 11 bases, with 10 bases between them. CDR1 is MRHNA and CDR2 is SNTAGT in the germline V gene. The CDR3 sequence is 12 residues long. This chain's CDR3 is CASSDGARQQFF. The CDR3 bases are TGTGCCAGCAGTGACGGGGCGCGGCAGCAGTTCTTC.

The genes are TRBV10-1 and TRBJ1-5, with 8 bases that match TRBD1. In germline, CDR1 is WNHNN, CDR2 SYGVQD (reference sequence). The V gene end was trimmed by 6 bases and the J gene end by 3 bases; junction bases not matched to a gene: 10. The CDR3 consists of 16 residues. This CDR3 is CASSLDGTGHNQPQHF. The CDR3 nucleotides are TGCGCCAGCAGCCTCGACGGGACAGGCCACAATCAGCCCCAGCATTTT.